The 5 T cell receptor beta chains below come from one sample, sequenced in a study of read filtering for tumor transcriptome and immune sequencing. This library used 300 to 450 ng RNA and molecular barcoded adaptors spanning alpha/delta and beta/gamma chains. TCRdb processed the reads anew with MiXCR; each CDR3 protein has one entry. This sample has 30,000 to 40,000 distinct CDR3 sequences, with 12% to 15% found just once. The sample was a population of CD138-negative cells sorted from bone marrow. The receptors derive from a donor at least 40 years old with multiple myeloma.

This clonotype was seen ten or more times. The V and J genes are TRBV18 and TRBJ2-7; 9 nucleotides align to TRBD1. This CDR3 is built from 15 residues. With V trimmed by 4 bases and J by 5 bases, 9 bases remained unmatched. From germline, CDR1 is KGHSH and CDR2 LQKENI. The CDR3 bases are TGTGCCAGCTCACTTTCCGGACAGGGGTTCCACGAGCAGTACTTC. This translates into CASSLSGQGFHEQYF.

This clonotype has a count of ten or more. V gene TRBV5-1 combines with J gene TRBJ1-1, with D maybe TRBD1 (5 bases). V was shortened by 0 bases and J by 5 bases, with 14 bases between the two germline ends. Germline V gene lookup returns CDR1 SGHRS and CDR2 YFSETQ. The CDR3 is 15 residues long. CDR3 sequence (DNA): TGCGCCAGCAGCTTGGAAGTGGCCAAGGGGACTGAAGCTTTCTTT. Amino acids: CASSLEVAKGTEAFF.

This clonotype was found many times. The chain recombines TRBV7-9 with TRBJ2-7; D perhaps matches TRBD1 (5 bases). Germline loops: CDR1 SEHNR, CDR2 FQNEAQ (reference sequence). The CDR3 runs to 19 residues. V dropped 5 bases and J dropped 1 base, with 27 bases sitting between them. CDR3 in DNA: TGTGCCAGCAGCCCTCCCGCCATCAAAACAGGTAGTAGGTCCTACGAGCAGTACTTC. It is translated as CASSPPAIKTGSRSYEQYF.

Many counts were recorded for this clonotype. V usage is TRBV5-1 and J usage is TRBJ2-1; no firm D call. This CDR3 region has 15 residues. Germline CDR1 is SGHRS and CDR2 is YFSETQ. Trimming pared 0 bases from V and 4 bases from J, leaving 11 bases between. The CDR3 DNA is TGCGCCAGCAGCTTGGTCCAGGAGACTTACAATGAGCAGTTCTTC. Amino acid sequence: CASSLVQETYNEQFF.

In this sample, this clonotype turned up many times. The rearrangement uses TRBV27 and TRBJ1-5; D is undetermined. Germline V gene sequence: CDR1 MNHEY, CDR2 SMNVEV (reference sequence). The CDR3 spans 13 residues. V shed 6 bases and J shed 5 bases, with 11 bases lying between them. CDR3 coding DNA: TGTGCCAGCAGACTAAACAGCCATCAGCCCCAGCATTTT. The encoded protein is CASRLNSHQPQHF.